This T cell receptor beta chain was found in a study of blood T cells in healthy people across ages. Overall study findings and caveats: Greater diversity and more naive CD4+ cells were seen in long-lived donors than in aged donors. The study regarded diversity estimates from one million T cells as underestimates.

In this sample, this clonotype turned up a few times. The antigen is unknown. The CDR3 totals 16 residues. J was trimmed by 1 base and V by 6 bases; bases with no gene match: 9. Per the germline V gene, CDR1 is DFQATT and CDR2 is SNEGSKA (reference sequence). Next came a second PCR, run for about 7 to 11 cycles, which used a sample-barcoded 5' primer along with a J-beta primer mix. The template-switch adaptor was a 5' adaptor with 12 random nucleotides. It tagged each cDNA molecule. TCRdb re-derived calls from the 5' RACE reads in MiXCR, one entry per CDR3 protein. The table shows about 1 million distinct CDR3 sequences, with under 55% occurring only once.

The chain carries TRBV20-1 and TRBJ2-3, with 11 bases lining up with TRBD2. This sequence originates from a woman aged 55-75 years in good health. Sequencing used blood. CDR3 nucleotides: TGCAGTGCGGATAGCGGGAGGGAAGGGGGCACAGATACGCAGTATTTT. Amino acid sequence: CSADSGREGGTDTQYF.